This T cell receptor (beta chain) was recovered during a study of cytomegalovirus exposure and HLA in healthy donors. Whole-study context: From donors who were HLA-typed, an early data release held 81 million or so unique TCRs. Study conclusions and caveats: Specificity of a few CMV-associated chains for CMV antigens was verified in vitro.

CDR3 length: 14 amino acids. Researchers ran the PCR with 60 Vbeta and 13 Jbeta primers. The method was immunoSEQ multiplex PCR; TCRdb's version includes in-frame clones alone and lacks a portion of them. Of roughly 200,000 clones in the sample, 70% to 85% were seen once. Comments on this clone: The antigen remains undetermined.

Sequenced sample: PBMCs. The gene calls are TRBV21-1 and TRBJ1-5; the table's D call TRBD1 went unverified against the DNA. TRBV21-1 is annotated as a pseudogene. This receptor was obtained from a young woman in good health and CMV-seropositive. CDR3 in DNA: TGTGCCAGCAGCTCCAGACAGGGCAATCAGCCCCAGCATTTT. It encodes CASSSRQGNQPQHF.